A selection of T cell receptor beta chains follows, all from one sample in a study of blood T cell repertoires in COVID-19. Only in-frame clones appear in the TCRdb table, and some are missing; sequencing was by immunoSEQ multiplex PCR. This sample has 65,000 to 70,000 clones, with 91% found just once. What was sequenced was peripheral blood. The receptors come from a human donor with active COVID-19. The donor label of this sample is uncertain. The CDR3 runs from the conserved cysteine through the conserved F or W. A D gene is named only where the DNA matches it firmly. Only part of the rows carry a size: once, few, many, or a class if the clone is expanded.

cdr3_nt	cdr3_aa	j_call	d_call	v_call	clone_size
TGTGCCAGCAGTGCACAGGGCATGGGCAATCAGCCCCAGCATTTT	CASSAQGMGNQPQHF	TRBJ1-5	NA	TRBV28	NA
TGTGCCAGCACCCTAGCGGGAGTCCCCTACGAGCAGTACTTC	CASTLAGVPYEQYF	TRBJ2-7	TRBD2	TRBV28	NA
TGTGCCATCAGTGAGGGTAGTAGCGGGAGTCATGAGCAGTTCTTC	CAISEGSSGSHEQFF	TRBJ2-1	TRBD2	TRBV10-3	NA
TGTGCCAGCAGTCCTGACAGCCGCTCTAGGACCTTC	CASSPDSRSRTF	TRBJ1-2	NA	TRBV28	NA
TGTGCCACCAGCAGAGATCCATGGACCGGGGGGACAGGGGGCACTGAAGCTTTCTTT	CATSRDPWTGGTGGTEAFF	TRBJ1-1	TRBD1	TRBV15	NA
TGCGCCAGCAGTCGGACTAGCGGGAGCTACAATGAGCAGTTCTTC	CASSRTSGSYNEQFF	TRBJ2-1	TRBD2	TRBV4-3	NA
TGTGCCAGCAGCGTAGGCCTAGGGGGCAAAGAGACCCAGTACTTC	CASSVGLGGKETQYF	TRBJ2-5	TRBD1	TRBV9	NA
TGTGCCAGCTCACCTCGTCTAGCGGGCCTTGGCAATGAGCAGTTCTTC	CASSPRLAGLGNEQFF	TRBJ2-1	TRBD2	TRBV18	NA
TGTGCCAGCAGTTACTCGAAAGAGTCTTTCTTC	CASSYSKESFF	TRBJ2-1	NA	TRBV6-2/TRBV6-3	NA
TGTGCCAGCAGTCTAAGCGGTGGGGAGACCCAGTACTTC	CASSLSGGETQYF	TRBJ2-5	NA	TRBV6-6	NA
TGCGCCAGCAGACAAGGGGATGAAGGCTACACCTTC	CASRQGDEGYTF	TRBJ1-2	NA	TRBV5-1	NA
TGTGCCAGCAGCGTAGCACAGCAATCTAGCACAGATACGCAGTATTTT	CASSVAQQSSTDTQYF	TRBJ2-3	NA	TRBV9	NA
TGCGCCAGCAGGGCCGGGACTAGCGGCTACGAGCAGTACTTC	CASRAGTSGYEQYF	TRBJ2-7	TRBD2	TRBV5-1	NA
TGTGCCAGCAGTGGGGACAGGGGAGAAGAGACCCAGTACTTC	CASSGDRGEETQYF	TRBJ2-5	TRBD1	TRBV2	NA
TGTGCCAGCAGCCCCCAACAGGGTAACTATGGCTACACCTTC	CASSPQQGNYGYTF	TRBJ1-2	NA	TRBV3-1/TRBV3-2	once
TGTGCCAGCTCACCAACTAGAGGGCCCCAAGAGACCCAGTACTTC	CASSPTRGPQETQYF	TRBJ2-5	NA	TRBV18	once
TGTGCCAGCAGCGCAGGGACTAGCGGGAGCACCTACAATGAGCAGTTCTTC	CASSAGTSGSTYNEQFF	TRBJ2-1	TRBD2	TRBV9	NA
TGTGCCAGCAGTGGACCCTCCCCGGGGGCCAAAAACATTCAGTACTTC	CASSGPSPGAKNIQYF	TRBJ2-4	NA	TRBV2	NA
TGTGCCAGCACCCGATCCGGGACAGTCCATGGCTACACCTTC	CASTRSGTVHGYTF	TRBJ1-2	TRBD1	TRBV6-5	NA
TGTGCCAGCGGGGGCGGACAGGGATATCAGCCCCAGCATTTT	CASGGGQGYQPQHF	TRBJ1-5	TRBD1	TRBV28	NA
TGTGCCAGCTCACCCGGACTGACCGAAAACATTCAGTACTTC	CASSPGLTENIQYF	TRBJ2-4	NA	TRBV18	NA
TGTGCCAGCAGCGCAAGCATCCTAGCGGGAGGGCTAGATACGCAGTATTTT	CASSASILAGGLDTQYF	TRBJ2-3	TRBD2	TRBV5-8	NA
TGTGCCACCAGCGGTTCTAGCGGGAATTTCTATGAGCAGTTCTTC	CATSGSSGNFYEQFF	TRBJ2-1	TRBD2	TRBV15	NA
TGTGCCAGCAGCGTAGTCCCACGGGGGGCGCCGTTTCGCTCATTAGACTATGGCTACACCTTC	CASSVVPRGAPFRSLDYGYTF	TRBJ1-2	NA	TRBV9	NA
TGCGCCAGCAGCTTGGCAGGGGATGTAACTGAAGCTTTCTTT	CASSLAGDVTEAFF	TRBJ1-1	NA	TRBV5-1	NA
TGTGCCAGCAGTACAGGGGTAAACTATGGCTACACCTTC	CASSTGVNYGYTF	TRBJ1-2	TRBD1	TRBV27	NA
TGTGCCAGTAGTACGGACAGGGCCGGTACGCAGTATTTT	CASSTDRAGTQYF	TRBJ2-3	TRBD1	TRBV19	NA
TGTGCCAGCAGTTACAATGGAGGGAGGAACGGCTACACCTTC	CASSYNGGRNGYTF	TRBJ1-2	NA	TRBV6-5	NA
TGTGCCAGCTCATACGGGACAGGGGATTATCAGCCCCAGCATTTT	CASSYGTGDYQPQHF	TRBJ1-5	TRBD1	TRBV18	NA
TGTGCCAGCAGCTTGTACGGCCAAGAGACCCAGTACTTC	CASSLYGQETQYF	TRBJ2-5	NA	TRBV5-4	NA
TGTGCCAGCAGTTTTGCCCCAGTGAATAGCAATCAGCCCCAGCATTTT	CASSFAPVNSNQPQHF	TRBJ1-5	NA	TRBV27	NA
TGTGCCAGCAGTTTTGGACAGGGTGGTTTGGCCGAGCAGTACTTC	CASSFGQGGLAEQYF	TRBJ2-7	TRBD1	TRBV27	NA
TGCAGTGGGCCGAGGGGGACTGAAGCTTTCTTT	CSGPRGTEAFF	TRBJ1-1	NA	TRBV20-1	NA
TGTGCCATCAGTGCGGGATGGGCTGAGTCAGCCTCTGGAAACACCATATATTTT	CAISAGWAESASGNTIYF	TRBJ1-3	NA	TRBV10-3	NA
TGTGCCAGCAGTTACGTGGGACAGGGCACTGAAGCTTTCTTT	CASSYVGQGTEAFF	TRBJ1-1	TRBD1	TRBV6-5	NA
TGTGCCAGCAGCTTGGCTAAGAGCAATCAGCCCCAGCATTTT	CASSLAKSNQPQHF	TRBJ1-5	NA	TRBV5-5	NA
TGTGCCAGCAGCCGAAGACGACAGGGTATAGACCTGTACGAGCAGTACTTC	CASSRRRQGIDLYEQYF	TRBJ2-7	TRBD1	TRBV14	few
TGTGCCAGCAGTGAGTGGGCGGGGGAGCTGTTTTTT	CASSEWAGELFF	TRBJ2-2	NA	TRBV2	NA
TGTGCCAGTAGTCTGGGACAGGGGAATCAGCCCCAGCATTTT	CASSLGQGNQPQHF	TRBJ1-5	TRBD1	TRBV19	NA
TGTGCCAGTAGTATAGACAGGGACACTGAAGCTTTCTTT	CASSIDRDTEAFF	TRBJ1-1	NA	TRBV19	once
TGCAGCGTTGCCAAGACAGACAATGAGCAGTTCTTC	CSVAKTDNEQFF	TRBJ2-1	NA	TRBV29-1	NA
TGTGCCAGCAGCCCGACTGACCTTAGCTCCTATAATTCACCCCTCCACTTT	CASSPTDLSSYNSPLHF	TRBJ1-6	NA	TRBV28	NA
TGTGCCAGCAGCCTAGCGGGGGCTAAGGGGGATTCACCCCTCCACTTT	CASSLAGAKGDSPLHF	TRBJ1-6	NA	TRBV28	NA
TGTGCCAGCAGCGGACTAGCGGGACCCTACGAGCAGTACTTC	CASSGLAGPYEQYF	TRBJ2-7	TRBD2	TRBV28	once
TGTGCCAGCAGCCAAGACAGTGAGGTGGTTCCCTACAATGAGCAGTTCTTC	CASSQDSEVVPYNEQFF	TRBJ2-1	NA	TRBV3-1/TRBV3-2	NA
TGCGCCAGCAGCTTTCAGGGGGCCCGGGGCTACACCTTC	CASSFQGARGYTF	TRBJ1-2	TRBD1	TRBV5-1	NA
TGTGCCAGCAAGCCGGAGACGGGGAGCACTGAAGCTTTCTTT	CASKPETGSTEAFF	TRBJ1-1	NA	TRBV28	NA
TGTGCCACCAGCAGAGAGTTGGGCGGGAGGGCCGGGGAGCTGTTTTTT	CATSRELGGRAGELFF	TRBJ2-2	TRBD2	TRBV15	NA
TGTGCCAGCGCTCAGGGAATGCAAGAGACCCAGTACTTC	CASAQGMQETQYF	TRBJ2-5	NA	TRBV6-4	NA
TGTGCCAGCAGTGAGCGTAATCCGAGCTCCTACGAGCAGTACTTC	CASSERNPSSYEQYF	TRBJ2-7	NA	TRBV2	NA
TGTGCCAGTAGTATTCGCAGGTCACCCAATGAGCAGTTCTTC	CASSIRRSPNEQFF	TRBJ2-1	NA	TRBV19	NA
TGCAGCGTTGAACTAGGGACAGGGGGTGGGAAGACCCAGTACTTC	CSVELGTGGGKTQYF	TRBJ2-5	TRBD1	TRBV29-1	NA
TGTGCCAGCAGCGTAGCTACAGGGGGCATTTCACCCCTCCACTTT	CASSVATGGISPLHF	TRBJ1-6	TRBD1	TRBV9	once